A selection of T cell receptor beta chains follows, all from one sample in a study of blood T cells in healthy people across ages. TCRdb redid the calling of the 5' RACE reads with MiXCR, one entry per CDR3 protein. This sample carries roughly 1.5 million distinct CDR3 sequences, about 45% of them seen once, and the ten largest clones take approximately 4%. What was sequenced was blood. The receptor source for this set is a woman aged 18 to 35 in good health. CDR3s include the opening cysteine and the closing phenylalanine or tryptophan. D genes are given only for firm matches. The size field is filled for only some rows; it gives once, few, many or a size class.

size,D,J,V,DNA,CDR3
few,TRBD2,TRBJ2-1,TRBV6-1,TGTGCCAGCAGTGAGCGGGAGGGACCCTACAATGAGCAGTTCTTC,CASSEREGPYNEQFF
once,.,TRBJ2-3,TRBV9,TGTGCCAGCAGCGTAGGGATAGCGCTAAGCACAGATACGCAGTATTTT,CASSVGIALSTDTQYF
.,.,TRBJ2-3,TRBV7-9,TGTGCCAGCAGCCTGATGGGCACAGATACGCAGTATTTT,CASSLMGTDTQYF
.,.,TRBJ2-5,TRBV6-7,TGTGCCAGCAGTTACGGGAATGAGGCCAAAGAGACCCAGTACTTC,CASSYGNEAKETQYF
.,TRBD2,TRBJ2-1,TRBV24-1,TGTGCCACCGGAGGGACTAGCGGAAACAATGAGCAGTTCTTC,CATGGTSGNNEQFF
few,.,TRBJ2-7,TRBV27,TGTGCCAGCAGTTTATCGTCAAGGGTGGACTACGAGCAGTACTTC,CASSLSSRVDYEQYF
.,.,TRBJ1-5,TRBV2,TGTGCCAGCAGTGCGCAGGGGACCCAAGTAGGACAGCCCCAGCATTTT,CASSAQGTQVGQPQHF
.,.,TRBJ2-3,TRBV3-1,TGTGCCAGCAGAACTACAGGGTCAGATACGCAGTATTTT,CASRTTGSDTQYF
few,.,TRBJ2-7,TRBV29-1,TGCAGCGTTGGAGGTCGAGTCGTGTACAATGAGCAGTACTTC,CSVGGRVVYNEQYF
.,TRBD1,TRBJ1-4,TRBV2,TGTGCCAGCAGTGGACAGGGCTTTCCTAATGAAAAACTGTTTTTT,CASSGQGFPNEKLFF
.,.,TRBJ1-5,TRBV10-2,TGCGCCAGCACGGCGGGGGCAGGGCCCCAGCATTTT,CASTAGAGPQHF
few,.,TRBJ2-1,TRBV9,TGTGCCAGCAGCGTAGGGGTTGGGCCCACAGGCTCCTACAATGAGCAGTTCTTC,CASSVGVGPTGSYNEQFF
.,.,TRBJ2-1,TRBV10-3,TGTGCCATCATGAGGGAAAATATGAATGAGCAGTTCTTC,CAIMRENMNEQFF
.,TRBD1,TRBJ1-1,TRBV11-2,TGTGCCAGCAGCTCCCTAAACAGGGGGAACACTGAAGCTTTCTTT,CASSSLNRGNTEAFF
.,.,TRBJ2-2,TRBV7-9,TGTGCCAGCAGCCTAGTTGCCCTTGGCCGTAACACCGGGGAGCTGTTTTTT,CASSLVALGRNTGELFF
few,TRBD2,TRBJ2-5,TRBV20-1,TGCAGTGCTAAAAGCGGACTAGCGACAGAGACCCAGTACTTC,CSAKSGLATETQYF
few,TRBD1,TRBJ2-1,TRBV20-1,TGCAGTGCTGGACAGGTCTCCTACAATGAGCAGTTCTTC,CSAGQVSYNEQFF
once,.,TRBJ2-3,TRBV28,TGTGCCAGCAGGGATCCAGGACAGCGCGCAGATACGCAGTATTTT,CASRDPGQRADTQYF
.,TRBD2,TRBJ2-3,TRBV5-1,TGCGCCAGCGGGACTAGCGGATTCCGGGGCACAGATACGCAGTATTTT,CASGTSGFRGTDTQYF
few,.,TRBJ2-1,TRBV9,TGTGCCAGCAGTGTCGGGACAGAGCAGTTCTTC,CASSVGTEQFF
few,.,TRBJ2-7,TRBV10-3,TGTGCCATCAGTGAATCGGACTACTACGAGCAGTACTTC,CAISESDYYEQYF
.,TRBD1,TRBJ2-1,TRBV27,TGTGCCAGCATCGGGACAGACAATGAGCAGTTCTTC,CASIGTDNEQFF
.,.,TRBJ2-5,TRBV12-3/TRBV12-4,TGTGCCAGCAGTTTTCAGGCCCACCTTCAAGAGACCCAGTACTTC,CASSFQAHLQETQYF
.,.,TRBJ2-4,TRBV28,TGTGCCAGCAGTGTGATGGACAGTAAAAACATTCAGTACTTC,CASSVMDSKNIQYF
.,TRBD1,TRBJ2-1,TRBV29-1,TGCAGCGCAGGGACAGGGCCATACAATGAGCAGTTCTTC,CSAGTGPYNEQFF
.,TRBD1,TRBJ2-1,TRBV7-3,TGTGCCAGCAGCTTAAAAAGGACAGGGGGCCACCTTCAAAGTAATGAGCAGTTCTTC,CASSLKRTGGHLQSNEQFF
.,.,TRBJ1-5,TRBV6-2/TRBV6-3,TGTGCCAGCAGGTCCCGGGCCGGGAATCAGCCCCAGCATTTT,CASRSRAGNQPQHF
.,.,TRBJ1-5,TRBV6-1,TGTGCCAGCGGACCCCGCGCGGATCTGGGGTATAGCAATCAGCCCCAGCATTTT,CASGPRADLGYSNQPQHF
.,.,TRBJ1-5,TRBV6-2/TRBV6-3,TGTGCCAGCAGCCCCGATGGCCTGTCGATTCAGCCCCAGCATTTT,CASSPDGLSIQPQHF
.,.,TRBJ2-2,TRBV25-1,TGTGCCAGCAGTAGGGAAGCCCCGAACACCGGGGAGCTGTTTTTT,CASSREAPNTGELFF
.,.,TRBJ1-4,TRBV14,TGTGCCAGCAGAAAGGGGGATAGGAAACTGTTTTTT,CASRKGDRKLFF
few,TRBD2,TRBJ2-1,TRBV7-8,TGTGCCAGCAGCTTAGGGACTAGCGGGAGAGCACCCTACAATGAGCAGTTCTTC,CASSLGTSGRAPYNEQFF
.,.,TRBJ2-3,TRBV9,TGTGCCAGCAGCGTGTACAGTGGGGCCGCCACAGATACGCAGTATTTT,CASSVYSGAATDTQYF
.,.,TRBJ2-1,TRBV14,TGTGCCAGCAGCCGACAGGAGGAGCTACTTGACGATGAGCAGTTCTTC,CASSRQEELLDDEQFF
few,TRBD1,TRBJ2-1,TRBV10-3,TGTGCCATCAGTGGACCTACAGGGGGTGCCCACAATGAGCAGTTCTTC,CAISGPTGGAHNEQFF
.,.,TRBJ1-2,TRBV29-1,TGCAGCGTTGACCCGACAGAGAACTATGGCTACACCTTC,CSVDPTENYGYTF
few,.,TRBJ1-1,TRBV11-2,TGTGCCAGCAGGGTAGCGGGGGGGGTGAACACTGAAGCTTTCTTT,CASRVAGGVNTEAFF
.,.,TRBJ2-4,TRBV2,TGTGCCAGCAATGGGGGCCCCCATTTTGGAAACATTCAGTACTTC,CASNGGPHFGNIQYF
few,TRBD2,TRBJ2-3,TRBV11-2,TGTGCCAGCAGCTTATTACTAGCGGGCCACCCGAGTACAGATACGCAGTATTTT,CASSLLLAGHPSTDTQYF
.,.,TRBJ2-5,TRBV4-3,TGCGCCAGCAGCCCGGGGGCGTTTGAGACCCAGTACTTC,CASSPGAFETQYF
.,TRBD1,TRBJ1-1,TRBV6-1,TGTGCCACTTCCCTCCTCCAGACAGGGAGGTTTGGGAACACTGAAGCTTTCTTT,CATSLLQTGRFGNTEAFF